This T cell receptor (beta chain) was sequenced in a study of CD4+ T cells in melanoma. As to this clone: Its specificity is not known.

Measured with immunoSEQ multiplex PCR; TCRdb has only the in-frame clones, and not every one. Here the sample spans under 20,000 clones, roughly 85% being singletons. Study-wide results and limits: CD8+ T cell, macrophage and B cell function reportedly correlated with neoantigen-specific CD4+ T cells. Reportedly, melanoma neoantigen-specific CD4+ T cells showed varied differentiation states.

CDR1 LGHNT and CDR2 FRNRAP come from the germline V gene. The CDR3 loop spans 14 amino acids. V was pared by 0 bases and J by 9 bases, with 12 bases between. Sequenced material: cells from a culture (not recorded whether cultured in vitro). The chain joins TRBV12-5 to TRBJ2-1; a weak D match, TRBD2 (6 bases). The source of this sequence is a human donor with melanoma. The CDR3: CASGLVLAAPEQFF. CDR3 DNA: TGTGCTAGTGGTTTGGTACTAGCCGCCCCTGAGCAGTTCTTC.